This TCR beta chain was sequenced in a study of CD8 T cells in Susac syndrome. The CDR3 totals 13 residues. The germline CDR1 and CDR2 sequences are SQVTM and ANQGSEA. Trimming took off 7 bases at V and 1 base at J, with 12 bases between the two ends. Sequencing of TCR beta covered CD8+ and CD4+ T cells obtained from blood. Each multiple sclerosis control was a treatment-naive patient with relapsing-remitting disease that was either stable or active. Random hexamers were used to reverse transcribe roughly 0.5 to 1 ug of RNA. Amplification of TCR beta CDR3 was carried out by immunoSEQ multiplex PCR, which covered 54 Vbeta and 13 Jbeta segments. TCRdb reprocessed the immunoSEQ multiplex PCR reads with MiXCR, giving one entry per CDR3 protein. The sample lists 180,000 or so distinct CDR3 sequences; over 90% were seen once.

The sequenced sample was CD4+ T cells from PBMCs. The clonotype was recovered from a human donor with multiple sclerosis. V and J are TRBV29-1 and TRBJ2-3, with D unresolved. The CDR3 loop reads CSGDWRGTDTQYF. CDR3 DNA: TGCAGCGGTGACTGGCGCGGCACAGATACGCAGTATTTT.